This TCR beta chain was sequenced for a study of cytomegalovirus exposure and HLA in healthy donors. TCRdb keeps only in-frame clones here, not all; method: immunoSEQ multiplex PCR. Of more than 55,000 clones listed, around 89% are singletons. Germline V gives CDR1 SGHDN, CDR2 FVKESK. V was shortened by 1 base and J by 7 bases, with 4 bases between the two germline ends. The CDR3 is 12 amino acids. Whole-study results and caveats: Across donors, most TCRs were seen rarely, yet some public ones were widespread. With high specificity and sensitivity, the classifier reportedly diagnosed cytomegalovirus status. TCR clusters originating in the first cohort tended to co-occur in the 100 to 150 validation repertoires, according to a later analysis.

About this clone: Its antigen is not known.

The rearrangement joins TRBV14 to TRBJ2-2, with D hard to call. Sequencing was done on a sample of PBMCs. This TCR derives from a woman aged 18-29 years in good health and CMV-seronegative. Here the CDR3 reads CASSQGHGELFF. CDR3 sequence (DNA): TGTGCCAGCAGCCAAGGACACGGGGAGCTGTTTTTT.